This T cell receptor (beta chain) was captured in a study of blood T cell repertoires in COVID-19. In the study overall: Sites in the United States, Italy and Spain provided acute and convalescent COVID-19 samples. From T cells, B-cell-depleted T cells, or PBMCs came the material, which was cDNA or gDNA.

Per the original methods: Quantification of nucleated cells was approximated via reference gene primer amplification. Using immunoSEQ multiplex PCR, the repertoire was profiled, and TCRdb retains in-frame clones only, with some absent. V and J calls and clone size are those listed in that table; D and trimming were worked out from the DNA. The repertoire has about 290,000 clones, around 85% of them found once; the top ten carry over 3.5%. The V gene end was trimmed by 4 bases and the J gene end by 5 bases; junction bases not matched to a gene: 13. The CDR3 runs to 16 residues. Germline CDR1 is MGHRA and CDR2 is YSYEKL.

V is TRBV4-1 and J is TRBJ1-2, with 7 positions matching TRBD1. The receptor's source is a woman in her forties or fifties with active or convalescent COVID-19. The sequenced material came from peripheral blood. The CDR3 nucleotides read TGCGCCAGCAGCCGGACCGCGACAGGGCTCGGGTATGGCTACACCTTC. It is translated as CASSRTATGLGYGYTF.